The 20 T cell receptor beta chains below were found in one sample sequenced in a study of response to subunit inactivated influenza vaccine. TCRdb re-called the RT-PCR reads through MiXCR, storing one row per CDR3 protein. The table lists around 760,000 distinct CDR3 sequences, approximately 13% of them singletons. Sequencing was performed on PBMCs from blood, taken less than 15 days before vaccination. These receptors were taken from a man aged 50 or older who received an inactivated influenza vaccine.

The chain has TRBV6-1 and TRBJ2-2; TRBD2 aligns across 8 bases. With 5 bases clipped from V and 3 bases from J, the junction kept 8 bases outside the gene matches. The CDR3 is 16 amino acids. Germline V gene lookup returns CDR1 MNHNS and CDR2 SASEGT. CDR3 region: CASSTRGGAHTGELFF. CDR3 nucleotides: TGTGCCAGCAGTACCCGGGGGGGGGCGCACACCGGGGAGCTGTTTTTT.

This clonotype was detected ten times or more. This rearrangement joins TRBV7-9 to TRBJ2-5, with D perhaps TRBD2 (5 bases). Germline V gene data show CDR1 as SEHNR and CDR2 as FQNEAQ (reference sequence). V was shortened by 5 bases and J by 4 bases, with 11 bases between the two germline ends. This CDR3 is 13 amino acids long. The CDR3 coding sequence is TGTGCCAGCAGCACGGGGTCGGGAGAGACCCAGTACTTC. Protein sequence: CASSTGSGETQYF.

The chain has TRBV5-1 and TRBJ2-4, with 8 bases fitting TRBD2. The CDR3 is made up of 14 amino acids. Trimming cost V 1 base and J 7 bases; bases outside gene matches: 4. The germline gives CDR1 SGHRS, CDR2 YFSETQ. CDR3 nucleotide sequence: TGCGCCAGCAGCTTGAATAGCGGGACTAACATTCAGTACTTC. It specifies CASSLNSGTNIQYF. Variable domain in full (rest from reference TRBV5-1 and TRBJ2-4): KAGVTQTPRYLIKTRGQQVTLSCSPISGHRSVSWYQQTPGQGLQFLFEYFSETQRNKGNFPGRFSGRQFSNSRSEMNVSTLELGDSALYLCASSLNSGTNIQYFGAGTRLSVL.

The J gene is TRBJ2-4, the V gene TRBV29-1, with TRBD2 matching over 8 bases. The CDR3 sequence is 14 residues long. CDR1 SQVTM and CDR2 ANQGSEA come from the germline V gene. J was trimmed by 9 bases and V by 4 bases; bases with no gene match: 11. The CDR3 DNA reads as TGCAGCGTTGGTAGCGGGATTGGCCAGGGCATTCAGTACTTC. Translation: CSVGSGIGQGIQYF.

The chain couples TRBV20-1 to TRBJ2-7; TRBD1 matches 8 bases. Germline CDR1 DFQATT, CDR2 SNEGSKA (reference sequence). V was clipped by 2 bases and J by 3 bases; unmatched bases: 6. The CDR3 contains 14 residues. The CDR3 coding sequence is TGCAGTGCTAGAAGGGCAGGGGGCATCTACGAGCAGTACTTC. This gives the protein CSARRAGGIYEQYF.

This clonotype has ten or more counts. The V call is TRBV12-3 or TRBV12-4, the J call TRBJ2-3; tentatively, D is TRBD1 (5 bases). V lost 2 bases, J lost 1 base, and 13 bases lay in between. The CDR3 is 16 residues long. CDR3 sequence (DNA): TGTGCCAGCAGTTTACAGGGCGCAGCTCGCACAGATACGCAGTATTTT. It is translated as CASSLQGAARTDTQYF.

This clonotype was counted only a few times. The J gene is TRBJ1-4, the V gene TRBV19; a possible D gene is TRBD1 (6 bases). The CDR3 is 16 residues long. Germline CDR1 and CDR2: LNHDA and SQIVND (reference sequence). V gave up 3 bases and J gave up 5 bases, with 16 bases separating them. CDR3 nucleotide sequence: TGTGCCAGTAGTATTTACTCGGGGACATCGAATGAAAAACTGTTTTTT. This translates into CASSIYSGTSNEKLFF. The full variable domain, with the rest looked up from reference TRBV19 and TRBJ1-4, is DGGITQSPKYLFRKEGQNVTLSCEQNLNHDAMYWYRQDPGQGLRLIYYSQIVNDFQKGDIAEGYSVSREKKESFPLTVTSAQKNPTAFYLCASSIYSGTSNEKLFFGSGTQLSVL.

V usage is TRBV28 and J usage is TRBJ2-6; 7 bases line up with TRBD1. CDR1 and CDR2 (germline): MDHEN, SYDVKM. CDR3 length: 19 residues. The junction had 11 bases not matched to a gene; V was cut back by 3 bases and J by 0 bases. As DNA, the CDR3 is TGTGCCAGCAGTTTCGGTCCGGGACAGTCCTACTCTGGGGCCAACGTCCTGACTTTC. Translating gives CASSFGPGQSYSGANVLTF.

A few counts support this clonotype. The chain combines TRBV6-2 or TRBV6-3 with TRBJ2-7; D perhaps matches TRBD1 (6 bases). The ends were cut back, 2 bases at V and 4 bases at J, with 12 bases in the middle. Germline values: CDR1 MNHEY, CDR2 SVGEGT. The CDR3 has 14 residues. The CDR3 bases are TGTGCCAGCAGTTACGGCAGGGGTGGGTACGAGCAGTACTTC. Translation gives CASSYGRGGYEQYF.

The table lists this clonotype with many counts. This chain connects TRBV30 to TRBJ1-2; unclear D gene. The length of the CDR3 is 12 residues. The germline gives CDR1 GTSNPN, CDR2 SVGIG (reference sequence). V was cut by 3 bases and J by 4 bases, with 9 bases left in between. The CDR3 loop is CAWRPSGYGYTF. The CDR3 DNA reads TGTGCCTGGAGGCCTTCAGGCTATGGCTACACCTTC.

This chain links TRBV7-8 with TRBJ1-2, with D possibly TRBD1 on 5 matching bases. Germline assignment: CDR1 SGHVS and CDR2 FQNEAQ. Between the trimmed V and J ends, which lost 11 bases and 2 bases, there was a span of 18 bases. This CDR3 region has 14 residues. The CDR3 nucleotides are TGTGCCGGAATTAGCGGGACGGTCAACTATGGCTACACCTTC. Translated: CAGISGTVNYGYTF.

This clonotype was counted only a few times. V gene TRBV24-1 combines with J gene TRBJ2-1; D unresolved. The CDR3 is 15 residues long. Per germline, CDR1 KGHDR and CDR2 SFDVKD. V lost 2 bases, J lost 5 bases, and 12 bases lay in between. CDR3 protein: CATSDSSTRHNEQFF. Written as DNA, the CDR3 is TGTGCCACCAGTGATTCATCGACAAGGCACAATGAGCAGTTCTTC.

V is TRBV20-1 and J is TRBJ1-2; D remains ambiguous. Deletions cut 2 bases from V and 6 bases from J, with 10 bases between. The CDR3 contains 12 residues. Germline assignment: CDR1 DFQATT and CDR2 SNEGSKA (reference sequence). The CDR3 reads CSARHGSDGYTF. The CDR3 DNA reads as TGCAGTGCTAGACACGGTTCGGATGGCTACACCTTC.

The chain is built from TRBV7-9 and TRBJ2-5, with a possible D match to TRBD1 (6 bases). With 5 bases removed from V and 5 bases from J, the gap between germline ends came to 15 bases. Per germline, CDR1 SEHNR and CDR2 FQNEAQ (reference sequence). This CDR3 has 14 amino acids. The CDR3 coding sequence is TGTGCCAGCAGCCCAACACTAGGGGGTGAGACCCAGTACTTC. It codes for CASSPTLGGETQYF.

This clonotype showed up just a few times. The V call is TRBV6-2 or TRBV6-3, the J call TRBJ1-2; D is undetermined. Germline V gene sequence: CDR1 MNHEY, CDR2 SVGEGT. V was clipped by 4 bases and J by 0 bases, with 12 bases between them. This CDR3 is built from 15 residues. This CDR3 is CASSSPIHSNYGYTF. The CDR3 nucleotides are TGTGCCAGCAGTTCCCCGATTCACTCTAACTATGGCTACACCTTC.

The chain employs TRBV10-3 and TRBJ2-3; 7 nucleotides match TRBD2. The length of the CDR3 is 15 residues. With V trimmed by 4 bases and J by 0 bases, 4 bases remained unmatched. Germline CDR1 is ENHRY and CDR2 is SYGVKD. CDR3 sequence: CAISGVSGSTDTQYF. The CDR3 region has the DNA TGTGCCATCAGTGGGGTTAGCGGGAGCACAGATACGCAGTATTTT.

This clonotype was seen a few times. This chain links TRBV30 with TRBJ1-5; 9 bases are a match to TRBD1. CDR1 GTSNPN and CDR2 SVGIG come from the germline V gene (reference sequence). The CDR3 extends over 15 amino acids. J gave up 6 bases and V 0 bases, and 6 bases lay outside the gene matches. CDR3 loop: CAWSVPGTGFQPQHF. DNA for the CDR3: TGTGCCTGGAGTGTACCCGGGACAGGGTTTCAGCCCCAGCATTTT.

The chain has TRBV11-3 and TRBJ2-1; TRBD2 is a possible D gene (6 bases). V was trimmed by 2 bases and J by 2 bases, leaving 10 bases between them. CDR3 size: 15 residues. Germline V gives CDR1 SGHNT, CDR2 YENEEA. The CDR3 DNA reads as TGTGCCAGCAGCTTATCGGGGGTACCCTACAATGAGCAGTTCTTC. As protein: CASSLSGVPYNEQFF. The variable domain in full, completed from reference TRBV11-3 and TRBJ2-1, reads EAGVVQSPRYKIIEKKQPVAFWCNPISGHNTLYWYLQNLGQGPELLIRYENEEAVDDSQLPKDRFSAERLKGVDSTLKIQPAELGDSAVYLCASSLSGVPYNEQFFGPGTRLTVL.

This clonotype has just a few counts. The gene calls are TRBV11-2 and TRBJ1-2, with a possible D match to TRBD1 (6 bases). V lost 5 bases to trimming and J lost 4 bases, with 11 bases between them. The CDR3 runs to 13 residues. CDR1 and CDR2 from the germline V gene are SGHAT and FQNNGV. CDR3 residues: CASSGQLGYGYTF. DNA for the CDR3: TGTGCCAGCAGCGGACAGTTGGGCTATGGCTACACCTTC.

This chain links TRBV7-2 with TRBJ2-1; 11 bases map to TRBD2. J lost 10 bases, V lost 3 bases, and 8 bases had no gene match. The CDR3 is made up of 15 amino acids. Germline CDR1 SGHTA, CDR2 FQGNSA. The CDR3 sequence is CASSLGPLAGGEQFF. The DNA for the CDR3 is TGTGCCAGCAGCTTGGGACCCCTAGCGGGAGGAGAGCAGTTCTTC.